The T cell receptor (beta chain) under discussion was sequenced for a study of T cell repertoires in cytomegalovirus infection. Study-level results: The cumulative frequency of public TCR beta families identified carriers of CMV plus the relevant HLA. HLA-C-restricted CMV clonotypes gave the most frequent clonotype in two of eight donors.

This clonotype came up a few times. What it recognizes is unknown. In germline, CDR1 is MRHNA, CDR2 SNTAGT. V lost 0 bases and J 8 bases, leaving 5 bases between the germline ends. The CDR3 has 12 amino acids. One entry per CDR3 protein results from TCRdb running MiXCR on the reads. Among 700,000 to 850,000 distinct CDR3 sequences listed, about 30% were seen once. The rearrangement links TRBV6-4 to TRBJ2-1, with D hard to call. The TCR comes from a human donor in good health (CMV status not recorded). Some clones in this sample may be carry-over from other donors' samples. The source material was cultured CD8+ T cells from PBMCs, sampled from culture after CMV antigen stimulation. The DNA of the CDR3 is TGTGCCAGCAGTGACTCGACCCATGAGCAGTTCTTC. Translated: CASSDSTHEQFF.